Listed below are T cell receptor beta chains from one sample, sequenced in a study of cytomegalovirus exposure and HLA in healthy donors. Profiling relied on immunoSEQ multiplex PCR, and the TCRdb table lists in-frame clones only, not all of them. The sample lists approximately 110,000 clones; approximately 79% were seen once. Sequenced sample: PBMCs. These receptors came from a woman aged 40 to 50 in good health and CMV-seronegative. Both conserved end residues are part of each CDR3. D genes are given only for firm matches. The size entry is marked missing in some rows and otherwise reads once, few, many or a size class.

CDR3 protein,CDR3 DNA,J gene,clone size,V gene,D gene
CASSGLAGDSYEQYF,TGTGCCAGTAGTGGACTAGCGGGAGACTCCTACGAGCAGTACTTC,TRBJ2-7,-,TRBV19,TRBD2
CASKRGLPTSTDTQYF,TGCGCCAGCAAGCGGGGGTTACCCACTAGCACAGATACGCAGTATTTT,TRBJ2-3,few,TRBV4-3,TRBD2
CASSRRDRDGYTF,TGTGCCAGCAGCCGCAGGGATCGGGATGGCTACACCTTC,TRBJ1-2,-,TRBV5-8,-
CASSSADRGIQETQYF,TGTGCCAGTAGTTCCGCGGACAGGGGAATCCAAGAGACCCAGTACTTC,TRBJ2-5,-,TRBV19,TRBD1
CASSLQTGETQYF,TGTGCCAGCAGCTTGCAGACAGGGGAGACCCAGTACTTC,TRBJ2-5,few,TRBV7-6,TRBD1
CASSFGTGGTDTQYF,TGCGCCAGCAGCTTCGGGACAGGAGGGACAGATACGCAGTATTTT,TRBJ2-3,-,TRBV5-1,TRBD1
CASSSRPAEGYTF,TGTGCCAGCAGTTCCCGCCCAGCGGAGGGCTACACCTTC,TRBJ1-2,-,TRBV6-5,-
CASSLSAGGLGETQYF,TGTGCCAGCAGTTTATCGGCTGGGGGACTGGGGGAGACCCAGTACTTC,TRBJ2-5,-,TRBV28,-
CASSLPSGSHEQYF,TGCGCCAGCAGCTTACCTAGCGGGAGCCACGAGCAGTACTTC,TRBJ2-7,-,TRBV5-1,TRBD2
CASSLRGGGMNTEAFF,TGTGCCAGCAGCTTACGAGGGGGGGGAATGAACACTGAAGCTTTCTTT,TRBJ1-1,-,TRBV7-8,-
CASSYSMNTEAFF,TGTGCCAGCAGCTATAGTATGAACACTGAAGCTTTCTTT,TRBJ1-1,few,TRBV7-2,-
CASNSGRNTIYF,TGTGCCAGCAATAGCGGGAGGAACACCATATATTTT,TRBJ1-3,-,TRBV28,-
CASSSGGVYNEQFF,TGTGCCAGCAGCTCAGGCGGGGTCTACAATGAGCAGTTCTTC,TRBJ2-1,few,TRBV11-3,-
CASSSRPGYTGELFF,TGTGCCAGCAGCTCCAGACCGGGATACACCGGGGAGCTGTTTTTT,TRBJ2-2,-,TRBV7-2,-
CASRGTGGNQPQHF,TGTGCCAGCAGGGGGACAGGGGGCAATCAGCCCCAGCATTTT,TRBJ1-5,-,TRBV6-5,TRBD1
CASSLTLAGFSYEQYF,TGTGCCAGCAGCTTAACGCTAGCGGGCTTTTCCTACGAGCAGTACTTC,TRBJ2-7,-,TRBV11-2,TRBD2
CASSPGTSDTQYF,TGTGCCAGCAGCCCAGGGACTTCAGATACGCAGTATTTT,TRBJ2-3,-,TRBV7-7,-
CASSFAQAPNSEQYF,TGCGCCAGCAGCTTCGCCCAGGCACCCAACTCCGAGCAGTACTTC,TRBJ2-7,-,TRBV5-1,-
CAWTAGLNNEQFF,TGTGCCTGGACGGCGGGACTTAACAATGAGCAGTTCTTC,TRBJ2-1,-,TRBV30,-
CASSFRLVLRAKNIQYF,TGTGCCAGCAGTTTCCGACTAGTGCTCAGAGCCAAAAACATTCAGTACTTC,TRBJ2-4,few,TRBV28,-
CASSLMGTGNTEAFF,TGTGCCAGCAGTTTAATGGGGACAGGGAACACTGAAGCTTTCTTT,TRBJ1-1,once,TRBV28,TRBD1
CASSVGTGELFF,TGTGCCAGCAGTGTCGGGACCGGGGAGCTGTTTTTT,TRBJ2-2,few,TRBV6-5,-
CASSQTGGNIQYF,TGTGCCAGTAGTCAGACAGGGGGCAACATTCAGTACTTC,TRBJ2-4,-,TRBV19,TRBD1
CASRGPNTEAFF,TGTGCCAGCAGGGGGCCGAACACTGAAGCTTTCTTT,TRBJ1-1,-,TRBV6-6,-
CASSEGRSRGGYTF,TGTGCCAGCAGTGAAGGCAGGTCTCGGGGAGGCTACACCTTC,TRBJ1-2,-,TRBV6-1,-
CASSRTPYQKNIQYF,TGTGCCAGCAGTCGGACTCCGTACCAAAAAAACATTCAGTACTTC,TRBJ2-4,-,TRBV2,-
CASSLATEYNSPLHF,TGTGCCAGCAGCTTGGCAACAGAATATAATTCACCCCTCCACTTT,TRBJ1-6,few,TRBV5-4,-
CASSQGASGRYEQYF,TGTGCCAGCAGCCAAGGAGCTAGCGGACGATACGAGCAGTACTTC,TRBJ2-7,once,TRBV4-2,TRBD2
CASSTGGVDEQFF,TGTGCCAGCAGCACGGGGGGGGTTGATGAGCAGTTCTTC,TRBJ2-1,-,TRBV5-6,TRBD2
CAWSVGGALYEQYF,TGTGCCTGGAGTGTAGGGGGAGCCCTCTACGAGCAGTACTTC,TRBJ2-7,-,TRBV30,-
CASRTTTGYGEQFF,TGTGCCAGCAGGACTACTACAGGGTATGGTGAGCAGTTCTTC,TRBJ2-1,-,TRBV2,-
CASSPPTQYNEQFF,TGTGCCAGCAGTCCCCCGACACAGTACAATGAGCAGTTCTTC,TRBJ2-1,-,TRBV28,-
CASSPTGGEQYF,TGTGCCAGTAGCCCGACAGGAGGCGAGCAGTACTTC,TRBJ2-7,-,TRBV19,-
CASSLVTGTEQYF,TGCGCCAGCAGCTTGGTTACAGGGACCGAGCAGTACTTC,TRBJ2-7,-,TRBV5-1,-
CASSLRQVTSYEQYF,TGTGCCAGCAGCTTAAGACAGGTTACCTCCTACGAGCAGTACTTC,TRBJ2-7,-,TRBV7-2,-
CASSDRTGGGTDTQYF,TGCGCCAGCAGTGACCGGACAGGTGGTGGCACAGATACGCAGTATTTT,TRBJ2-3,once,TRBV10-1,TRBD1
CASSLTGAGANVLTF,TGCGCCAGCAGCTTGACAGGGGCTGGGGCCAACGTCCTGACTTTC,TRBJ2-6,few,TRBV5-1,TRBD1
CASSLAHMNTEAFF,TGTGCCAGCAGCTTGGCCCACATGAACACTGAAGCTTTCTTT,TRBJ1-1,-,TRBV5-8,-
CASSLSWLQETQYF,TGTGCCAGCAGCTTGAGTTGGCTGCAAGAGACCCAGTACTTC,TRBJ2-5,once,TRBV5-4,-
CASSTSGGRGSYNEQFF,TGCGCCAGCTCGACTAGCGGGGGCCGGGGGTCCTACAATGAGCAGTTCTTC,TRBJ2-1,-,TRBV5-1,TRBD2
CASSLASPNEKLFF,TGTGCCAGCAGCTTAGCCTCTCCTAATGAAAAACTGTTTTTT,TRBJ1-4,-,TRBV7-9,-
CARTLRHPISTARETQYF,TGCGCCCGAACTCTCCGCCATCCTATCTCGACAGCTCGGGAGACCCAGTACTTC,TRBJ2-5,few,TRBV23-1,-
CASSVVQGAGTDTQYF,TGTGCCAGCAGCGTAGTTCAGGGTGCGGGCACAGATACGCAGTATTTT,TRBJ2-3,few,TRBV9,-
CASSPGLAEHSSYNEQFF,TGTGCCAGCAGCCCGGGACTAGCGGAACACAGCTCCTACAATGAGCAGTTCTTC,TRBJ2-1,-,TRBV28,TRBD2
CASNGQLQETQYF,TGTGCCAGCAACGGACAGCTCCAAGAGACCCAGTACTTC,TRBJ2-5,-,TRBV28,-
CASSRGGGGGNTEAFF,TGTGCCAGCAGCCGTGGGGGTGGGGGGGGGAACACTGAAGCTTTCTTT,TRBJ1-1,few,TRBV5-4,-
CASSQGRTGGYEKLFF,TGCGCCAGCAGCCAAGGGCGGACAGGGGGCTATGAAAAACTGTTTTTT,TRBJ1-4,-,TRBV4-3,TRBD1
CASSTTVQGGLFF,TGTGCCAGCAGCACAACGGTTCAGGGAGGGCTGTTCTTC,TRBJ2-1,-,TRBV11-2,TRBD2
CASSLDREDEQFF,TGTGCCAGCAGCTTAGATCGGGAGGATGAGCAGTTCTTC,TRBJ2-1,-,TRBV7-2,TRBD2
CASGRGGTGELFF,TGTGCCAGCGGGAGGGGGGGCACCGGGGAGCTGTTTTTT,TRBJ2-2,-,TRBV27,-
CAIQASGGQNEQYF,TGTGCCATCCAGGCTAGCGGGGGGCAGAACGAGCAGTACTTC,TRBJ2-7,-,TRBV10-3,TRBD2
CASSPRTGTNEQFF,TGTGCCAGCAGCCCCCGTACCGGGACAAATGAGCAGTTCTTC,TRBJ2-1,few,TRBV7-2,-
CASSLQGLVSYGYTF,TGTGCCAGCAGCCTCCAGGGGCTCGTTAGCTATGGCTACACCTTC,TRBJ1-2,-,TRBV7-2,-
CASSPGGLVVGEQFF,TGTGCCAGCAGCCCGGGGGGCCTAGTAGTCGGTGAGCAGTTCTTC,TRBJ2-1,once,TRBV28,-